These 9 T cell receptor beta chains were sequenced from one sample in a study of CD8 T cells in Susac syndrome. Random hexamers were used to reverse transcribe an amount of roughly 0.45 to 1 ug RNA. TCRdb processed the immunoSEQ multiplex PCR reads anew with MiXCR; each CDR3 protein has one entry. The top ten hold roughly 0.22% of the sample, which has some 300,000 distinct CDR3 sequences, about 82% seen once. Sequencing was carried out using CD8+ T cells from PBMCs. The receptors derive from a human donor with multiple sclerosis.

V and J are TRBV28 and TRBJ1-3; weak D call: TRBD1 (6 bases). Trimming shortened V by 6 bases and J by 2 bases, and 11 bases separated the two germline ends. The germline gives CDR1 MDHEN, CDR2 SYDVKM. The CDR3 runs 14 residues. The CDR3 sequence: CASRLRDTGNTIYF. The CDR3 DNA reads TGTGCCAGCAGGCTCAGGGACACTGGAAACACCATATATTTT.

The genes are TRBV20-1 and TRBJ1-2, with no clear D. V dropped 3 bases and J dropped 1 base, with 9 bases sitting between them. The CDR3 consists of 13 residues. Per the germline V gene, CDR1 is DFQATT and CDR2 is SNEGSKA (reference sequence). The DNA for the CDR3 is TGCAGTGCTAGCGAGGAGAGTAACTATGGCTACACCTTC. Amino acids: CSASEESNYGYTF.

The genes are TRBV29-1 and TRBJ2-5; D not resolved. Germline CDR1 and CDR2: SQVTM and ANQGSEA. The CDR3 runs 12 residues. The V and J ends lost 2 bases and 0 bases respectively, with 4 bases between them. For the CDR3, the DNA is TGCAGCGTTGAACCGGACCAAGAGACCCAGTACTTC. Protein sequence: CSVEPDQETQYF. Full variable domain (missing parts from reference TRBV29-1 and TRBJ2-5): SAVISQKPSRDICQRGTSLTIQCQVDSQVTMMFWYRQQPGQSLTLIATANQGSEATYESGFVIDKFPISRPNLTFSTLTVSNMSPEDSSIYLCSVEPDQETQYFGPGTRLLVL.

This clonotype appeared a few times. This sequence joins TRBV11-2 and TRBJ2-7; 7 bases are a match to TRBD1. This CDR3 has 14 residues. From germline, CDR1 is SGHAT and CDR2 FQNNGV. V trimming: 1 base; J trimming: 2 bases; junction bases outside the gene matches: 2. The CDR3, as DNA: TGTGCCAGCAGCTTAGGTGGGACAGCCTACGAGCAGTACTTC. Amino acids: CASSLGGTAYEQYF.

The V and J genes are TRBV6-5 and TRBJ2-7; D remains ambiguous. This CDR3 has 13 amino acids. The germline gives CDR1 MNHEY, CDR2 SVGAGI. The V end lost 2 bases, the J end lost 5 bases, and 10 bases lay between the germline ends. The CDR3 region is CASSYGPSDEQYF. The CDR3 region has the DNA TGTGCCAGCAGTTACGGACCATCAGACGAGCAGTACTTC.

The V and J genes are TRBV28 and TRBJ2-7; D possibly corresponds to TRBD1 (6 bases). The CDR3 has 16 residues. Germline V CDR1 and CDR2: MDHEN, SYDVKM. Trimming shortened V by 6 bases and J by 4 bases, and 22 bases separated the two germline ends. CDR3 nucleotide sequence: TGTGCCAGCAGCTATACAGGGTCGGGTCCCCGGTACGAGCAGTACTTC. It encodes CASSYTGSGPRYEQYF.

The chain joins TRBV7-2 to TRBJ2-1, with 10 bases fitting TRBD2. With 5 bases clipped from V and 7 bases from J, the junction kept 8 bases outside the gene matches. This CDR3 has 15 amino acids. Looked up from germline, CDR1 is SGHTA and CDR2 is FQGNSA. CDR3 bases: TGTGCCAGCAGCCCGCGGACTAGCGGACAAAATGAGCAGTTCTTC. This gives the protein CASSPRTSGQNEQFF.

The chain joins TRBV4-3 to TRBJ2-1; D gene ambiguous. The germline V gene encodes CDR1 LGHNA and CDR2 YSLEER. With 0 bases removed from V and 6 bases from J, the gap between germline ends came to 9 bases. The CDR3 has 14 amino acids. CDR3 in DNA: TGCGCCAGCAGCCAAGAAGGCACTTTCAATGAGCAGTTCTTC. Translated, it gives CASSQEGTFNEQFF.

The CDR3 DNA follows: TGTGCCAGCAGCGTGGGGTTGACGGAATACAATGAGCAGTTCTTC. It is translated as CASSVGLTEYNEQFF. The chain uses TRBV9 and TRBJ2-1, with D unclear. V lost 2 bases to trimming and J lost 4 bases, with 13 bases between them. CDR3 length: 15 amino acids. Germline CDR1 and CDR2: SGDLS and YYNGEE.